This note documents a single T cell receptor (beta chain) sequence. Its antigen is currently unknown. The germline gives CDR1 MNHEY, CDR2 SMNVEV (reference sequence). The CDR3 is made up of 18 amino acids. Germline trimming cut 2 bases from V and 5 bases from J; bases unmatched to any gene: 15. This specimen belongs to a study of OX40 agonist ivuxolimab in advanced cancers. As for the study in general: Patients were dosed with the agonistic anti-OX40 (CD134) antibody ivuxolimab. Three dose-escalation patients had partial responses: one with hepatocellular carcinoma and two with cutaneous melanoma.

Repertoires were generated with immunoSEQ multiplex PCR, while TCRdb's copy carries only in-frame clones and drops some. The sample has some 45,000 clones; 70% to 90% are singletons. Whole-study results and caveats: At 0.1 to 3.0 mg/kg and by week 6, CD4+ and CD8+ T cells in the blood had expanded clonally.

Prior autoimmune disease or systemic immunosuppression barred patients. The source of this sequence is an adult with an advanced solid tumor such as melanoma, head and neck, liver or kidney cancer. The V call is TRBV27, the J call TRBJ2-1, with 7 bases identical to TRBD2. The specimen comprised CD4+ or CD8+ T cells sorted from blood, sampled in a trial of the OX40 agonist ivuxolimab. CDR3 region: CASSLQVAGLPPHNEQFF. In DNA form, the CDR3 reads TGTGCCAGCAGTTTACAGGTAGCGGGCCTACCTCCACACAATGAGCAGTTCTTC.